Each of the 16 T cell receptor beta chains below was sequenced from the same sample in a study of blood T cells in healthy people across ages. A second PCR, run for about 6 to 11 cycles, used a sample-barcoded 5' primer plus a J-beta primer mix. MiXCR was run by TCRdb on the 5' RACE reads, yielding one entry per CDR3 protein. The sample yields some 640,000 distinct CDR3 sequences, less than 35% seen once. Input material: blood. Receptors originate from a woman older than 75 in good health.

This clonotype came up a few times. The rearrangement uses TRBV5-1 and TRBJ2-2; 8 bases line up with TRBD1. CDR3 length: 16 amino acids. Germline loops: CDR1 SGHRS, CDR2 YFSETQ. After removal of 4 bases from V and 5 bases from J, the junction contained 10 bases not matched to a gene. The CDR3: CASSLNTGDRTGELFF. The CDR3 DNA follows: TGCGCCAGCAGCCTAAACACAGGGGACAGGACCGGGGAGCTGTTTTTT.

For this clonotype: This may stem from a read error, because a much larger clone lies one nucleotide away. This chain joins TRBV7-2 and TRBJ2-2; tentative D call: TRBD1 (7 bases). The germline V gene encodes CDR1 SGHTA and CDR2 FQGNSA. The CDR3 sequence is 14 residues long. This CDR3 is CGGRGDSYTGERFF. The CDR3 bases are TGTGGCGGGCGCGGGGACAGCTACACCGGGGAGCGGTTTTTT. Complete variable domain (other parts from reference TRBV7-2 and TRBJ2-2): GAGVSQSPSNKVTEKGKDVELRCDPISGHTALYWYRQSLGQGLEFLIYFQGNSAPDKSGLPSDRFSAERTGGSVSTLTIQRTQQEDSAVYLCGGRGDSYTGERFFGEGSRLTVL.

In its sample, this clonotype was seen many times. This chain links TRBV7-6 with TRBJ2-7, with TRBD1 matching over 9 bases. The V segment lost 5 bases and the J segment 2 bases; nucleotides outside the gene matches: 4. This CDR3 comprises 14 residues. From germline, CDR1 is SGHVS and CDR2 FNYEAQ. CDR3 DNA sequence: TGTGCCAGCAGCAAGGACAGGGGCCCCTACGAGCAGTACTTC. It yields the protein CASSKDRGPYEQYF.

On this clonotype itself: A much larger clone is a single base away; this may be a read error. V and J are TRBV5-1 and TRBJ1-2; no clear D gene. Germline CDR1 is SGHRS and CDR2 is YFSETQ. Trimming took 4 bases from V and 6 from J, leaving 19 bases between them. CDR3 size: 15 residues. DNA for the CDR3: TGCGCCAGCAGCCCCCCGCCCGCTATAGAAGATGGCTACACCTTC. It codes for CASSPPPAIEDGYTF.

Many counts were recorded for this clonotype. The chain couples TRBV5-6 to TRBJ2-3, with D perhaps matching TRBD1 or TRBD2 (6 bases each). The V end lost 2 bases, the J end lost 0 bases, and 10 bases lay between the germline ends. This CDR3 has 15 amino acids. Germline V gene data show CDR1 as SGHDT and CDR2 as YYEEEE. In DNA form, the CDR3 reads TGTGCCAGCAGCTTCGGGGGCCGGAGCACAGATACGCAGTATTTT. This encodes CASSFGGRSTDTQYF.

This clonotype was counted between two and nine times. V and J are TRBV6-5 and TRBJ2-3; 8 bases map to TRBD2. CDR1 is MNHEY and CDR2 is SVGAGI in the germline V gene. V shed 7 bases, J shed 3 bases, and the junction held 9 bases outside the gene matches. This CDR3 is built from 15 residues. The CDR3 region has the DNA TGTGCCAGCACATCGGGACTAGGGAGGACAGATACGCAGTATTTT. Translation: CASTSGLGRTDTQYF.

This clonotype came up many times. The chain is built from TRBV24-1 and TRBJ2-3; D remains unclear. Deletions cut 9 bases from V and 6 bases from J, with 15 bases between. CDR1 and CDR2 from the germline V gene are KGHDR and SFDVKD. CDR3 length: 13 residues. The CDR3 sequence is CATGDFSSDTQYF. CDR3 DNA: TGTGCCACCGGGGATTTTTCCTCGGATACGCAGTATTTT.

This clonotype has more than one count but fewer than ten. The chain has TRBV5-6 and TRBJ1-2, with 7 positions matching TRBD1. The V and J ends lost 0 bases and 4 bases, in that order; junction bases with no gene match: 3. The CDR3 runs to 14 residues. Germline loops: CDR1 SGHDT, CDR2 YYEEEE. CDR3 amino acids: CASSLVEGAYGYTF. The CDR3 bases are TGTGCCAGCAGCTTGGTGGAGGGGGCCTATGGCTACACCTTC.

This clonotype has ten or more counts. This chain uses TRBV6-4 with TRBJ2-7; 8 nucleotides agree with TRBD2. Germline CDR1 MRHNA, CDR2 SNTAGT. The CDR3 runs 13 residues. V lost 8 bases, J lost 4 bases, and 7 bases stayed unmatched. DNA for the CDR3: TGTGCCAGCGCCCAGGCTAGCGGGTACGAGCAGTACTTC. It translates to CASAQASGYEQYF.

With respect to this clonotype: One end of the junction does not line up with germline, which may come from a read error. The chain combines TRBV3-1 with TRBJ1-1; possibly TRBD1 for D (6 bases). Germline V gene sequence: CDR1 LGHDT, CDR2 YNNKEL (reference sequence). The CDR3 is 13 residues long. The CDR3 nucleotides read TGTGCCAGCAGCCAGGGAGGGGACACTGAAACTTTCTTT. This codes for CASSQGGDTETFF.

This clonotype was detected many times. The V call is TRBV20-1, the J call TRBJ2-3; no firm D call. CDR1 DFQATT and CDR2 SNEGSKA come from the germline V gene (reference sequence). The germline V and J ends were trimmed by 7 bases and 6 bases, with 23 bases remaining between them. The CDR3 loop spans 15 amino acids. The CDR3 protein is CSGQILMGSKDTQYF. DNA for the CDR3: TGCAGTGGTCAGATCTTAATGGGCTCAAAGGATACGCAGTATTTT.

CDR3 amino acids: CASSPPGQGAVSGYTF. The CDR3, as DNA: TGTGCCAGCAGTCCACCGGGACAGGGGGCCGTATCTGGCTACACCTTC. The chain is built from TRBV5-6 and TRBJ1-2; TRBD1 aligns across 12 bases. Germline loops: CDR1 SGHDT, CDR2 YYEEEE. The trim removed 5 bases at V and 7 bases at J, leaving 12 bases unmatched. There are 16 residues in the CDR3.

This clonotype was observed a handful of times. The V call is TRBV12-3 or TRBV12-4, the J call TRBJ2-1; D remains ambiguous. The CDR3 is made up of 16 amino acids. V was pared by 2 bases and J by 8 bases, with 19 bases between. CDR3 loop: CASSLSLSRVADEQFF. CDR3 sequence (DNA): TGTGCCAGCAGTTTATCACTCTCAAGGGTTGCGGATGAGCAGTTCTTC.

This clonotype has more than one count but fewer than ten. The chain links TRBV5-6 to TRBJ1-6; weak D call: TRBD1 (6 bases). V lost 4 bases and J lost 4, with 9 bases in between. Germline V gene sequence: CDR1 SGHDT, CDR2 YYEEEE. The CDR3 runs to 14 residues. The CDR3 reads CASSPGDYNSPLHF. The CDR3 region has the DNA TGTGCCAGCAGCCCAGGGGATTATAATTCACCCCTCCACTTT.

The CDR3: CSARIRDEKLFF. Here the CDR3 DNA reads TGCAGTGCTAGAATCCGCGATGAAAAACTGTTTTTT. The rearrangement links TRBV20-1 to TRBJ1-4; D unresolved. The CDR3 covers 12 residues. V shed 2 bases and J shed 6 bases, with 7 bases lying between them. Germline CDR1 DFQATT, CDR2 SNEGSKA (reference sequence).

This clonotype was counted a few times. A read error may explain this, as a much larger clone is one base away. The V call is TRBV11-1, the J call TRBJ2-5; no clear D gene. V was shortened by 2 bases and J by 11 bases, with 18 bases between the two germline ends. The CDR3 sequence is 14 residues long. CDR1 is SGHAT, CDR2 FQDESV, per germline (reference sequence). CDR3: CASSLTPSADEQYF. The CDR3 DNA reads TGTGCCAGCAGCTTAACCCCCTCCGCGGATGAGCAGTACTTC.